These T cell receptor beta chains were read from a single sample in a study of blood T cell repertoires in COVID-19. This table comes from immunoSEQ multiplex PCR, and its TCRdb copy is limited to in-frame clones, with some not included. The data contain more than 95,000 clones, around nine tenths of them singletons. The sequencing input was peripheral blood. These receptors originate from a man in his fifties with acute or convalescent COVID-19. CDR3s include the opening cysteine and the closing phenylalanine or tryptophan. Fields, in order: CDR3 DNA, CDR3 protein, V gene, J gene, D gene, clone size. The D gene is left open where the match is weak. Clone sizes are given selectively: once, few, many, or a class where the clone is expanded.

DNA: TGTGCCAGCAGCTTTCAGGGGCGCACTGAAGCTTTCTTT
CDR3: CASSFQGRTEAFF
V: TRBV7-2
J: TRBJ1-1
D: NA
size: NA

DNA: TGTGCCAGCAGCTTGGAGAGAAATGAGCAGTTCTTC
CDR3: CASSLERNEQFF
V: TRBV7-9
J: TRBJ2-1
D: NA
size: once

DNA: TGTGCCAGTAGCAGCGGGAGGGCCTCAGATACGCAGTATTTT
CDR3: CASSSGRASDTQYF
V: TRBV19
J: TRBJ2-3
D: TRBD2
size: NA

DNA: TGCGCCAGCAGCTCCTCGACAGGGCAGGGGGAGACCCAGTACTTC
CDR3: CASSSSTGQGETQYF
V: TRBV5-1
J: TRBJ2-5
D: TRBD1
size: NA

DNA: TGCGCCAGCAGCTTGGGGGCCTCCGGGACTAGCTTGGCCTACGAGCAGTACTTC
CDR3: CASSLGASGTSLAYEQYF
V: TRBV5-1
J: TRBJ2-7
D: TRBD2
size: NA

DNA: TGTGCCAGCTCACCGGCGGGTTTCGGCAATCAGCCCCAGCATTTT
CDR3: CASSPAGFGNQPQHF
V: TRBV18
J: TRBJ1-5
D: NA
size: NA

DNA: TGTGCCACCAGCAGAGATCTGAGCGGGAGCGGCTACAATGAGCAGTTCTTC
CDR3: CATSRDLSGSGYNEQFF
V: TRBV15
J: TRBJ2-1
D: TRBD2
size: NA

DNA: TGCAGCGTCGGTGGGACAGGGACTGAAAAACTGTTTTTT
CDR3: CSVGGTGTEKLFF
V: TRBV29-1
J: TRBJ1-4
D: TRBD1
size: NA

DNA: TGTGCCAGCTCACAAAGGACTAGCGGGAGTTCGCCGACCTACGAGCAGTACTTC
CDR3: CASSQRTSGSSPTYEQYF
V: TRBV18
J: TRBJ2-7
D: TRBD2
size: NA

DNA: TGTGCCCGTTCACCCCTCCACTTT
CDR3: CARSPLHF
V: TRBV30
J: TRBJ1-6
D: NA
size: NA

DNA: TGCGCCAGCAGCCCAGTTACGACGTCTGCGGATGAAAAACTGTTTTTT
CDR3: CASSPVTTSADEKLFF
V: TRBV5-1
J: TRBJ1-4
D: NA
size: NA

DNA: TGTGCCGGCAAAGCGAGTTTATCCGGGGAGCTGTTTTTT
CDR3: CAGKASLSGELFF
V: TRBV9
J: TRBJ2-2
D: NA
size: NA

DNA: TGTGCCAGCAGCTTGGTATTGGACGACAGAGAAGCTTTCTTT
CDR3: CASSLVLDDREAFF
V: TRBV5-4
J: TRBJ1-1
D: NA
size: NA

DNA: TGTGCCAGCAGGGGGACAGAGAACACTGAAGCTTTCTTT
CDR3: CASRGTENTEAFF
V: TRBV11-3
J: TRBJ1-1
D: TRBD1
size: NA

DNA: TGTGCCAGCAGGGGGACAGGGCCCTACGAGCAGTACTTC
CDR3: CASRGTGPYEQYF
V: TRBV12-3/TRBV12-4
J: TRBJ2-7
D: TRBD1
size: few

DNA: TGTGCCAGCAGTGCCACCGGGACTAGTAGCGAGCAGTACTTC
CDR3: CASSATGTSSEQYF
V: TRBV6-4
J: TRBJ2-7
D: TRBD2
size: NA

DNA: TGTGCCAGCAGTCCTCAGTCGGGAGTAGGCTTGAATGAGCAGTTCTTC
CDR3: CASSPQSGVGLNEQFF
V: TRBV7-9
J: TRBJ2-1
D: NA
size: NA

DNA: TGTGCCAGCAGCTTAGGCCCGGACAGGGCCTCCGAGCAGTACTTC
CDR3: CASSLGPDRASEQYF
V: TRBV7-2
J: TRBJ2-7
D: TRBD1
size: NA

DNA: TGTGCCAGCAGCTTAGTAGGGGGGGGGATCAGGGAGCTGTTTTTT
CDR3: CASSLVGGGIRELFF
V: TRBV7-8
J: TRBJ2-2
D: NA
size: NA

DNA: TGTGCCAGCAGTGTAAACAGCAACTATGGCTACACCTTC
CDR3: CASSVNSNYGYTF
V: TRBV6-4
J: TRBJ1-2
D: NA
size: NA

DNA: TGCGCCAGCAGCGACCCCGGGTTAGAACGAGATGAAGCTTTCTTT
CDR3: CASSDPGLERDEAFF
V: TRBV10-2
J: TRBJ1-1
D: NA
size: NA

DNA: TGTGCCATCAGCTCTACTAGCGGGAGCCAGGATGAGCAGTTCTTC
CDR3: CAISSTSGSQDEQFF
V: TRBV10-3
J: TRBJ2-1
D: TRBD2
size: NA

DNA: TGTGCCACCAGGGGACTAGCTGATACCGGGGAGCTGTTTTTT
CDR3: CATRGLADTGELFF
V: TRBV2
J: TRBJ2-2
D: TRBD2
size: few

DNA: TGTGCCATCAGTGAGTCCGGAGGTGCAGATACGCAGTATTTT
CDR3: CAISESGGADTQYF
V: TRBV10-3
J: TRBJ2-3
D: NA
size: NA

DNA: TGTGCCAGCAGCTCTCAGGGGGCGCATGGTGGCTACACCTTC
CDR3: CASSSQGAHGGYTF
V: TRBV11-2
J: TRBJ1-2
D: TRBD1
size: NA

DNA: TGTGCTAGTGGTTTCTTAGCGGGAGGCGGTTCCTACAATGAGCAGTTCTTC
CDR3: CASGFLAGGGSYNEQFF
V: TRBV12-5
J: TRBJ2-1
D: TRBD2
size: NA

DNA: TGTGCCAGCACCAGGGACAGGGGGCTAGATCAGCCCCAGCATTTT
CDR3: CASTRDRGLDQPQHF
V: TRBV6-5
J: TRBJ1-5
D: TRBD1
size: NA

DNA: TGTGCCAGCAGTAAACTGACAGGGGGGACCCAGCCCCAGCATTTT
CDR3: CASSKLTGGTQPQHF
V: TRBV6-5
J: TRBJ1-5
D: TRBD1
size: NA

DNA: TGTGCCAGTAGGGGATCAGGACAAATGAACACTGAAGCTTTCTTT
CDR3: CASRGSGQMNTEAFF
V: TRBV19
J: TRBJ1-1
D: NA
size: NA

DNA: TGCAGTGCTAGTAGAACGGGAGACTCCTACAATGAGCAGTTCTTC
CDR3: CSASRTGDSYNEQFF
V: TRBV20-1
J: TRBJ2-1
D: NA
size: NA

DNA: TGCGCCAGCAGTGAGGGGTTCTCGGGCGAGCAGTACTTC
CDR3: CASSEGFSGEQYF
V: TRBV10-1
J: TRBJ2-7
D: NA
size: NA

DNA: TGTGCCAGCAGCTCCCGACTAGCGGGAGTTTCAGGTGAGCAGTTCTTC
CDR3: CASSSRLAGVSGEQFF
V: TRBV7-2
J: TRBJ2-1
D: TRBD2
size: NA

DNA: TGCGCCAGCAGCCAAGATAGTTCGGACAGGGGCGATGGCTACACCTTC
CDR3: CASSQDSSDRGDGYTF
V: TRBV4-1
J: TRBJ1-2
D: TRBD1
size: once

DNA: TGTGCTAGTGGTTTGGTAACGAGTGGCTACACCTTC
CDR3: CASGLVTSGYTF
V: TRBV12-5
J: TRBJ1-2
D: NA
size: NA

DNA: TGTGCCAGCAGTGGGACTAGCGGGAGTAGGGGCGCCTGGGAGACCCAGTACTTC
CDR3: CASSGTSGSRGAWETQYF
V: TRBV6-2/TRBV6-3
J: TRBJ2-5
D: TRBD2
size: NA